This TCR beta chain was identified in a study of T cells after yellow fever vaccination. Study-level background: Fractions of low cell number were prepared using SMART-Seq v4 Ultra Low Input. Study findings and constraints: It was a small share of clonotypes that appeared in both CD4 and CD8 compartments. Boosting was followed by the reappearance of most primary-vaccination clones (roughly 95% CD4, about 88% CD8).

Template switching with 5'RACE generated the TCR cDNA and added a universal primer site and UMIs. From the 5' RACE reads, TCRdb called clonotypes with MiXCR, one entry per CDR3 protein. The repertoire includes more than 300,000 distinct CDR3 sequences, roughly a tenth of them detected once, and 3% to 3.5% sits in the top ten. Comment on this clonotype: What it binds is not known.

The CDR3 runs 13 residues. Germline CDR1 and CDR2: GTSNPN and SVGIG (reference sequence). Trimming removed 3 bases from V and 7 bases from J; junction bases left unmatched: 7. The chain joins TRBV30 to TRBJ1-2; 8 bases are shared with TRBD1. Material: CD4+ T cells sorted from PBMCs, obtained 45 days after the yellow fever booster vaccination. This clonotype was obtained from a man aged 18 to 30 who received the YFV17D yellow fever vaccine. CDR3 nucleotides: TGTGCCTGGAGCGTTGACAGGGGAAGTGGCTACACCTTC. Amino acid sequence: CAWSVDRGSGYTF.